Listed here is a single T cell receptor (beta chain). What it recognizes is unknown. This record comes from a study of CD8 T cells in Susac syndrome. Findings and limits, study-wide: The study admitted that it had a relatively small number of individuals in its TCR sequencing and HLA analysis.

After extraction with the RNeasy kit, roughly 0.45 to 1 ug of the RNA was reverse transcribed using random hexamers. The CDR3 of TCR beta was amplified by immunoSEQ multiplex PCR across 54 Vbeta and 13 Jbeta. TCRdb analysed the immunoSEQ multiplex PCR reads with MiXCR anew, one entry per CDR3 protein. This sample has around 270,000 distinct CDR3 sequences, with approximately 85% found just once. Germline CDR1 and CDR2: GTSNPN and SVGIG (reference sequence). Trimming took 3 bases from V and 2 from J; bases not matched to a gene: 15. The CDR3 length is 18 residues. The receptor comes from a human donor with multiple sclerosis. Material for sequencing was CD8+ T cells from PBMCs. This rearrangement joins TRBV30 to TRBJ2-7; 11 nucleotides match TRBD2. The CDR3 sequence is CAWRPYPGLADFPYEQYF. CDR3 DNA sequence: TGTGCCTGGAGACCATACCCGGGACTAGCGGATTTCCCCTACGAGCAGTACTTC.